Presented here are 25 T cell receptor beta chains from one specimen sequenced in a study of T cells in Graves' hyperthyroidism and ophthalmopathy. Regions amplified from RNA transcripts were the TCR beta CDR3 regions. The study used the HTBI primer set for a first-round RT-PCR of the TCR CDR3. In TCRdb, the multiplex PCR reads were re-called with MiXCR into one record per CDR3 protein. The data show 500,000 to 650,000 distinct CDR3 sequences, nearly 20% seen once. The material sequenced was blood. Receptors were obtained from a man aged 35 to 55 with Graves' ophthalmopathy.

The chain has TRBV7-9 and TRBJ1-1, with D perhaps TRBD1 (6 bases). There are 12 residues in the CDR3. Germline V gives CDR1 SEHNR, CDR2 FQNEAQ (reference sequence). Deletions cut 8 bases from V and 7 bases from J, with 14 bases between. The CDR3, as DNA: TGTGCCAGCGGGGGGCACGGTAGTGAAGCTTTCTTT. This translates into CASGGHGSEAFF.

This clonotype was found many times. V and J are TRBV11-2 and TRBJ2-7; D perhaps matches TRBD1 (6 bases). The CDR3 runs to 15 residues. Germline V lookup: CDR1 SGHAT, CDR2 FQNNGV. Trimming took off 0 bases at V and 5 bases at J, with 14 bases between the two ends. Here the CDR3 DNA reads TGTGCCAGCAGCTTAGAGCTTCACCAGGGGCACGAGCAGTACTTC. Translating gives CASSLELHQGHEQYF.

The chain recombines TRBV6-4 with TRBJ2-2; tentatively, D is TRBD1 (6 bases). The germline gives CDR1 MRHNA, CDR2 SNTAGT. CDR3 length: 16 residues. The germline V and J ends were trimmed by 2 bases and 7 bases, with 17 bases remaining between them. The CDR3 region has the DNA TGTGCCAGCAGTGACCTCCTCCCACAGGGCGGCGGGGAGCTGTTTTTT. This gives the protein CASSDLLPQGGGELFF.

In this sample, this clonotype turned up a few times. The chain uses TRBV2 and TRBJ1-2; no firm D call. CDR3 length equals 12 residues. V was trimmed by 6 bases and J by 7 bases, leaving 12 bases between them. Germline loops: CDR1 SNHLY, CDR2 FYNNEI. The DNA for the CDR3 is TGTGCCAGCAGCCCCCCACTGGCTGGCTACACCTTC. This codes for CASSPPLAGYTF.

This clonotype occurred a few times. The chain uses TRBV7-2 and TRBJ2-7; D ambiguous. The germline CDR1 and CDR2 sequences are SGHTA and FQGNSA. Trimming took 5 bases from V and 0 from J, leaving 8 bases between them. This CDR3 has 13 amino acids. Here the CDR3 DNA reads TGTGCCAGCAGCCTAACTACCTCCTACGAGCAGTACTTC. The encoded protein is CASSLTTSYEQYF.

This clonotype was seen more than once but under ten times. The gene calls are TRBV20-1 and TRBJ1-5; no clear D. Trimming took off 2 bases at V and 4 bases at J, with 9 bases between the two ends. Germline V gene sequence: CDR1 DFQATT, CDR2 SNEGSKA (reference sequence). This CDR3 spans 13 amino acids. CDR3 residues: CSARTRENQPQHF. CDR3 nucleotide sequence: TGCAGTGCTAGAACAAGGGAAAATCAGCCCCAGCATTTT.

This clonotype has ten or more counts. This rearrangement joins TRBV20-1 to TRBJ2-2; D is undetermined. Trimming removed 3 bases from V and 7 bases from J, with 6 bases in between. The CDR3 is made up of 11 amino acids. CDR1 and CDR2 from the germline V gene are DFQATT and SNEGSKA (reference sequence). CDR3 sequence reads: CSASKSGELFF. For the CDR3, the DNA is TGCAGTGCTAGTAAGAGCGGGGAGCTGTTTTTT.

This chain connects TRBV20-1 to TRBJ1-4, with a possible D match to TRBD1 (5 bases). Trimming pared 1 base from V and 7 bases from J, leaving 13 bases between. The CDR3 contains 14 residues. Germline CDR1 and CDR2: DFQATT and SNEGSKA (reference sequence). The CDR3 sequence: CSARVYRDGEKLFF. The CDR3 coding sequence is TGCAGTGCTAGAGTCTACCGGGACGGTGAAAAACTGTTTTTT.

The gene calls are TRBV28 and TRBJ1-3; D gene uncertain. V lost 2 bases and J 0 bases, leaving 8 bases between the germline ends. Germline CDR1 MDHEN, CDR2 SYDVKM. The CDR3 has 15 residues. The CDR3 DNA follows: TGTGCCAGCAGTTTAAATGTGGGCTCTGGAAACACCATATATTTT. As protein: CASSLNVGSGNTIYF.

This clonotype was seen more than once but under ten times. The chain joins TRBV10-3 to TRBJ2-7; D is perhaps TRBD1 (6 bases). The CDR3 is made up of 16 amino acids. From germline, CDR1 is ENHRY and CDR2 SYGVKD. V shed 0 bases and J shed 6 bases, with 18 bases lying between them. Written as DNA, the CDR3 is TGTGCCATCAGTGAGTCGCGTGTACAGGGTTCTGGCGAGCAGTACTTC. This translates into CAISESRVQGSGEQYF.

The rearrangement uses TRBV7-3 and TRBJ2-3, with 7 positions matching TRBD2. The CDR3 has 15 residues. After removal of 8 bases from V and 5 bases from J, the junction contained 13 bases not matched to a gene. In germline, CDR1 is SGHTA, CDR2 FQGTGA. CDR3 in DNA: TGTGCCAGCGCCCTCGGCGGGAGAAGTTTAGATACGCAGTATTTT. Protein product: CASALGGRSLDTQYF.

The chain joins TRBV9 to TRBJ1-5, with TRBD1 as a possible D gene (6 bases). V was shortened by 0 bases and J by 6 bases, with 10 bases between the two germline ends. This CDR3 region has 14 residues. Germline V lookup: CDR1 SGDLS, CDR2 YYNGEE. CDR3 bases: TGTGCCAGCAGCGTAGACGAGGGGGGTCAGCCCCAGCATTTT. Translated, it gives CASSVDEGGQPQHF.

The chain has TRBV3-1 and TRBJ1-3; D call uncertain. This CDR3 has 16 amino acids. The V end lost 1 base, the J end lost 0 bases, and 10 bases lay between the germline ends. Germline CDR1 LGHDT, CDR2 YNNKEL (reference sequence). The CDR3 sequence: CASSQGVGDSGNTIYF. As DNA, the CDR3 is TGTGCCAGCAGCCAAGGGGTCGGGGACTCTGGAAACACCATATATTTT.

V gene TRBV20-1 combines with J gene TRBJ1-4; D gene ambiguous. Deletions cut 6 bases from V and 7 bases from J, with 15 bases between. This CDR3 spans 13 amino acids. Germline CDR1 and CDR2: DFQATT and SNEGSKA (reference sequence). The CDR3 DNA sequence: TGCAGTGCAGAGGGTGGTAGAGGTGAAAAACTGTTTTTT. Encoded protein: CSAEGGRGEKLFF.

This clonotype came up many times. The chain has TRBV27 and TRBJ2-1; D is perhaps TRBD1 (6 bases). This CDR3 is 13 amino acids long. Trimming shortened V by 4 bases and J by 4 bases, and 8 bases separated the two germline ends. Germline V lookup: CDR1 MNHEY, CDR2 SMNVEV (reference sequence). CDR3 region: CASSWDIYNEQFF. Here the CDR3 DNA reads TGTGCCAGCAGTTGGGACATTTACAATGAGCAGTTCTTC.

This clonotype was recorded many times. The chain joins TRBV29-1 to TRBJ2-7; tentatively, D is TRBD2 (6 bases). The V and J ends lost 5 bases and 6 bases respectively, with 20 bases between them. The CDR3 spans 14 residues. Germline assignment: CDR1 SQVTM and CDR2 ANQGSEA. This CDR3 is CSVTPSGFGGEQYF. CDR3 bases: TGCAGCGTTACCCCTTCGGGGTTCGGGGGCGAGCAGTACTTC.

The gene calls are TRBV4-1 and TRBJ2-1; D might be TRBD1 or TRBD2, each matching 5 bases. The CDR3 extends over 15 amino acids. V was shortened by 4 bases and J by 9 bases, with 19 bases between the two germline ends. Germline CDR1 reads MGHRA; CDR2 reads YSYEKL. The CDR3 loop is CASSPAGTRTFEQFF. The CDR3 DNA is TGCGCCAGCAGCCCCGCCGGGACCAGGACGTTTGAGCAGTTCTTC.

This clonotype was counted only a few times. This chain joins TRBV24-1 and TRBJ2-2; TRBD2 agrees at 12 bases. This CDR3 has 14 residues. Germline V gives CDR1 KGHDR, CDR2 SFDVKD. V lost 6 bases and J lost 7; bases outside the gene matches: 2. The DNA for the CDR3 is TGTGCCACCAGTCTAGCGGGAGGGAGCGGGGAGCTGTTTTTT. It translates to CATSLAGGSGELFF.

This clonotype was observed a few times. V and J are TRBV11-2 and TRBJ2-1; 11 nucleotides agree with TRBD2. Per germline, CDR1 SGHAT and CDR2 FQNNGV. With V trimmed by 9 bases and J by 8 bases, 12 bases remained unmatched. This CDR3 spans 15 amino acids. CDR3 sequence reads: CARRLTSGRGHEQFF. DNA of the CDR3: TGTGCCAGGAGATTAACTAGCGGGAGAGGGCATGAGCAGTTCTTC.

A remark on this clonotype: This may be a read error, as it is one base from a much larger clone. The gene calls are TRBV12-3 or TRBV12-4 and TRBJ1-2, with 8 nucleotides matching TRBD1. The CDR3 runs 17 residues. V trimming: 7 bases; J trimming: 3 bases; junction bases outside the gene matches: 16. The CDR3 sequence is CASTVYPKGQADYGYTF. The DNA of the CDR3 is TGTGCCAGCACCGTCTACCCTAAGGGACAGGCAGACTATGGCTACACCTTC.

The rearrangement uses TRBV5-1 and TRBJ2-3, with TRBD2 matching 10 bases. Germline V lookup: CDR1 SGHRS, CDR2 YFSETQ. This CDR3 has 16 amino acids. Trimming removed 2 bases from V and 1 base from J; junction bases left unmatched: 4. The CDR3 DNA sequence: TGCGCCAGCAGCTTCCTAGCGGGGGCCGGCACAGATACGCAGTATTTT. Translation: CASSFLAGAGTDTQYF.

J is TRBJ1-5 and V is TRBV20-1; maybe TRBD1 (6 bases). The V and J ends lost 3 bases and 1 base respectively, with 7 bases between them. The germline CDR1 and CDR2 sequences are DFQATT and SNEGSKA (reference sequence). The CDR3 length is 13 residues. This chain's CDR3 is CSASQGSNQPQHF. In nucleotides, the CDR3 is TGCAGTGCTAGTCAGGGGAGCAATCAGCCCCAGCATTTT.

This clonotype was counted a few times. The gene calls are TRBV10-3 and TRBJ1-1, with D possibly matching TRBD1 (5 bases). Deletions cut 0 bases from V and 3 bases from J, with 11 bases between. There are 15 residues in the CDR3. CDR1 is ENHRY and CDR2 is SYGVKD in the germline V gene. The CDR3 spells CAISESGTLDTEAFF. Written as DNA, the CDR3 is TGTGCCATCAGTGAGTCCGGGACCTTGGACACTGAAGCTTTCTTT.

This clonotype was seen many times. The V and J genes are TRBV30 and TRBJ1-4; D unclear. Trimming removed 0 bases at V and 3 bases at J, with 11 bases between. The CDR3 runs 15 residues. Germline CDR1 reads GTSNPN; CDR2 reads SVGIG (reference sequence). The CDR3 nucleotides read TGTGCCTGGAGTGTACAAAAAGGGCCTAATGAAAAACTGTTTTTT. This encodes CAWSVQKGPNEKLFF.

The rearrangement joins TRBV7-9 to TRBJ2-3; TRBD1 aligns across 9 bases. Germline V gives CDR1 SEHNR, CDR2 FQNEAQ (reference sequence). The CDR3 sequence is 16 residues long. Germline trimming cut 3 bases from V and 2 bases from J; bases unmatched to any gene: 6. The CDR3 loop reads CASSLTGTGTTDTQYF. The CDR3 DNA follows: TGTGCCAGCAGCTTGACCGGGACAGGGACCACAGATACGCAGTATTTT.